The entry below describes one T cell receptor (beta chain). This clone was counted a few times. Its antigen is currently not known. Base qualities are missing; no much larger clone stands one base away. Each donor gave one peripheral blood draw, averaging roughly 120 mL, which was collected into heparinised tubes. A BD FACSAria II was used to sort naive, central memory, regulatory and stem cell-like memory CD4+ T cells with a panel that included CD45RO, CCR7, CD25, CD127, CD95 and CD27. Purity was above 95% for every sorted population. PBMCs were isolated immediately by Lymphoprep density gradient centrifugation and stained directly without culture. Samples were stained and sorted in pairs, with one healthy donor and one patient per experiment, so that batch effects were minimized. V is reduced by 1 base and J by 0 bases, leaving a spacing of 10 bases between them. Counted from cysteine to phenylalanine, this CDR3 has 17 amino acids. The sequence is cut down to CDR3 DNA, 51 bases in frame from base 1. Per the germline V gene, SGHVS is the CDR1 and FNYEAQ is the CDR2.

This sample stems from a study of beta chain features in type 1 diabetes (dated by TCRdb to 2016 to 2018). Notes on the research overall: Mean age, gender distribution, total cell number and subset yield were not different between patients and healthy donors. A total of roughly 99,000,000 sorted cells were examined across all samples, and the number of cells per subset was strongly correlated with RNA yield. Regulatory and stem cell-like memory subsets were isolated from only 8 patients and 8 healthy donors, whereas naive and central memory subsets came from all 30 or so donors. The study compared TCRB repertoires of sorted circulating CD4+ T cell subsets between recently diagnosed type 1 diabetes patients and matched healthy donors. Study-wide findings and limitations: PCR may preferentially amplify shorter templates, but because patient and control samples were amplified and corrected together, any resulting skew would affect both groups equally. Because the HLA sub-analyses included only small numbers of individuals, any influence of HLA type on TCRB rearrangement was left unresolved. At VDJ recombination sites, type 1 diabetes patients had fewer insertions and more deleted nucleotides, which implies abnormalities in thymic rearrangement. The naive, central memory and regulatory TCRB repertoires appeared to resemble one another more closely among patients than among healthy donors. Type 1 diabetes patients showed a moderate but significant shortening of TCRB CDR3 length in all four CD4+ subsets. Because cDNA was sequenced instead of genomic DNA, highly expressing activated cells could be over-represented, though the groups showed no difference in activation or CD3 levels.

The High Capacity cDNA Reverse Transcription Kit was used to reverse transcribe all of the isolated RNA, meaning that expressed TCRB transcripts were what got sequenced. Deep immunoSEQ sequencing was performed on naive, central memory and regulatory T cell samples, with an average of roughly 3.3 million total reads per sample. After sorted cells were lysed in RLT buffer, RNA was extracted with DNase-treated RNeasy Micro or Mini kits, with the choice depending on cell number. To prevent cross-contamination, each cell subset was processed individually, whereas patient and healthy donor samples were processed jointly. Using the immunoSEQ multiplex PCR, TCRB sequences were amplified from cDNA into 87-bp fragments spanning the CDR3 region. Amplicons were sequenced on the Illumina HiSeq platform. From the authors' description of their analysis: PCR bias was corrected computationally using synthetic template baselines, and reads within Hamming distance 2 were collapsed, with unmergeable singletons discarded. Reads were aligned against IMGT to assign V, D and J genes, CDR3 length and insertions or deletions at six rearrangement sites. Within each subset, clonotype counts were normalized to sorted cell number, and only after that were true diversity and Gini coefficients computed with the tcR R package. The overlap coefficient, calculated on TCRB nucleotide sequences, was used to measure repertoire sharing. TCRdb retrieved this table from immuneACCESS and kept in-frame rearrangements only. Not all clones are present; in checked studies, unresolved V genes account for under half, and no reason is known for the remainder. The V and J calls and clone size are taken from that table; D and trimming were inferred from the DNA. In all, the sample holds around 250,000 clones, and 27% of those were seen once. The ten biggest clones cover approximately 4% of the sample.

The chain is made from TRBV7-6 and TRBJ1-6; a weak D assignment points to TRBD1 (5 bases agree). The sample comprised central memory CD4+ T cells from blood. This TCR came from a man in his thirties or forties in good health. At the DNA level, the sequence is TGTGCCAGCAGCTTAGTCCCAGGGAGCTCCTATAATTCACCCCTCCACTTT. This gives the protein CASSLVPGSSYNSPLHF.